Shown below are 23 T cell receptor beta chains from a single sample sequenced in a study of T cell responses to AZD1222 COVID-19 vaccine. Data came from immunoSEQ multiplex PCR; TCRdb stores just in-frame clones and leaves some out. The sample comprises roughly 150,000 clones, about 87% of which are singletons, and approximately 3.6% rests with the top ten. Specimen: peripheral blood, collected on day 0 of MenACWY control vaccination. The receptors stem from an adult in good health.

There are a few counts of this clone. This chain uses TRBV19 with TRBJ1-2, with D hard to call. This CDR3 comprises 14 residues. Between the trimmed V and J ends, which lost 0 bases and 4 bases, there was a span of 9 bases. CDR1 and CDR2 from the germline V gene are LNHDA and SQIVND (reference sequence). The CDR3 nucleotides read TGTGCCAGTAGTATAGAGAAGGGTCCCTATGGCTACACCTTC. It codes for CASSIEKGPYGYTF.

The chain combines TRBV24-1 with TRBJ1-1, with TRBD1 matching 7 bases. CDR1 and CDR2 from the germline V gene are KGHDR and SFDVKD. This CDR3 is 13 amino acids long. With V trimmed by 3 bases and J by 6 bases, 3 bases remained unmatched. CDR3 in amino acids: CATSDGQAPEAFF. CDR3 DNA: TGTGCCACCAGTGATGGACAGGCCCCTGAAGCTTTCTTT.

The CDR3 coding sequence is TGTGCCAGCAGTTACTCGTCCGGGCTGGGATACGAGCAGTACTTC. It encodes CASSYSSGLGYEQYF. The chain has TRBV6-5 and TRBJ2-7; D call uncertain. The V gene lost 0 bases and the J gene lost 4 bases, with 13 bases spanning the gap. CDR1 is MNHEY and CDR2 is SVGAGI in the germline V gene. There are 15 residues in the CDR3.

V and J are TRBV6-1 and TRBJ1-1; D is unclear. Germline CDR1 reads MNHNS; CDR2 reads SASEGT. The CDR3 length is 15 residues. Trimming removed 2 bases at V and 3 bases at J, with 13 bases between. The CDR3 DNA sequence: TGTGCCAGCAGTGAATTTGGCCTTGGGGACACTGAAGCTTTCTTT. Translated: CASSEFGLGDTEAFF.

CDR3 protein: CASIRDSLDYEQYF. The DNA for the CDR3 is TGTGCCAGCATAAGGGACTCCTTAGACTACGAGCAGTACTTC. V and J are TRBV2 and TRBJ2-7; a possible D gene is TRBD2 (6 bases). There are 14 residues in the CDR3. Trimming pared 7 bases from V and 3 bases from J, leaving 16 bases between. Germline values: CDR1 SNHLY, CDR2 FYNNEI.

The chain links TRBV20-1 to TRBJ1-4; tentatively, D is TRBD1 (6 bases). Per the germline V gene, CDR1 is DFQATT and CDR2 is SNEGSKA (reference sequence). The CDR3 spans 11 residues. V shed 4 bases and J shed 8 bases, with 8 bases lying between them. DNA of the CDR3: TGCAGTGCTAAAGGGGGAGAAAAACTGTTTTTT. Its protein is CSAKGGEKLFF.

The rearrangement uses TRBV6-5 and TRBJ1-4; the match to TRBD1 covers 9 bases. Germline V gives CDR1 MNHEY, CDR2 SVGAGI. The junction had 11 bases not matched to a gene; V was cut back by 7 bases and J by 8 bases. There are 15 residues in the CDR3. This chain's CDR3 is CASKQQGAQKEKLFF. The CDR3 DNA reads TGTGCCAGCAAACAACAGGGGGCCCAAAAAGAAAAACTGTTTTTT.

This clone was counted a single time. V gene TRBV3-1 (or the pseudogene TRBV3-2) combines with J gene TRBJ1-5, with TRBD1 as a possible D gene (5 bases). Trimming took 1 base from V and 5 from J, leaving 9 bases between them. The CDR3 has 14 amino acids. The germline gives CDR1 LGHDT, CDR2 YNNKEL (reference sequence). The CDR3, as DNA: TGTGCCAGCAGCCAAGGGACAAGGGATCAGCCCCAGCATTTT. Protein product: CASSQGTRDQPQHF.

J is TRBJ2-7 and V is TRBV7-9; TRBD2 aligns across 9 bases. Germline loops: CDR1 SEHNR, CDR2 FQNEAQ (reference sequence). V lost 1 base and J lost 4; bases outside the gene matches: 5. The CDR3 consists of 15 residues. In nucleotides, the CDR3 is TGTGCCAGCAGCTTAGAGGCTAGCGGGACATACGAGCAGTACTTC. Translated: CASSLEASGTYEQYF.

This clone was seen only a few times. CDR3 amino acids: CASSVDGSYQPQHF. CDR3 bases: TGTGCCAGCAGCGTGGACGGATCATATCAGCCCCAGCATTTT. The chain joins TRBV5-6 to TRBJ1-5; D gene uncertain. The length of the CDR3 is 14 residues. V dropped 4 bases and J dropped 5 bases, with 13 bases sitting between them. Germline V CDR1 and CDR2: SGHDT, YYEEEE.

This chain joins TRBV3-1 (or the pseudogene TRBV3-2) and TRBJ1-2, with 7 bases fitting TRBD1. J lost 1 base, V lost 4 bases, and 6 bases had no gene match. CDR3 size: 15 residues. The V gene's germline CDR1 is LGHDT and CDR2 YNNKEL (reference sequence). The CDR3 DNA reads TGTGCCAGCAGCCCGGAACAGGGGTTTAACTATGGCTACACCTTC. It specifies CASSPEQGFNYGYTF.

CDR3 bases: TGCGCCAGCAGCTCGACAGGGGCTGACACTGAAGCTTTCTTT. This translates into CASSSTGADTEAFF. The rearrangement links TRBV5-1 to TRBJ1-1, with TRBD1 identical over 8 bases. The CDR3 is made up of 14 amino acids. V shed 3 bases and J 3 bases; nucleotides not matched to a gene: 4. CDR1 is SGHRS, CDR2 YFSETQ, per germline.

The rearrangement joins TRBV28 to TRBJ1-4; no clear D. Germline CDR1 MDHEN, CDR2 SYDVKM. The CDR3 is 11 residues long. This CDR3 is CAIATNEKLFF. The CDR3 region has the DNA TGTGCAATAGCAACTAATGAAAAACTGTTTTTT.

The J gene is TRBJ1-2, the V gene TRBV4-3; D uncertain. Germline CDR1 and CDR2: LGHNA and YSLEER. V was shortened by 0 bases and J by 4 bases, with 15 bases between the two germline ends. The CDR3 has 16 amino acids. CDR3 sequence (DNA): TGCGCCAGCAGCCAAGAATATCCAAGGGATCCCTATGGCTACACCTTC. As protein: CASSQEYPRDPYGYTF.

In its sample, this clone was seen a few times. This sequence joins TRBV14 and TRBJ1-2, with D maybe TRBD1 (6 bases). From germline, CDR1 is SGHDN and CDR2 FVKESK. The CDR3 has 14 residues. Trimming pared 4 bases from V and 5 bases from J, leaving 14 bases between. CDR3 nucleotides: TGTGCCAGCAGCCGGGGGGGGACATCGTATGGCTACACCTTC. Protein product: CASSRGGTSYGYTF.

The CDR3 DNA sequence: TGTGCCAGCGCTCCGGACAGGCTTGAGGGCTACACCTTC. Translation: CASAPDRLEGYTF. The V gene is TRBV18, the J gene TRBJ1-2; TRBD1 agrees at 7 bases. The CDR3 spans 13 residues. J lost 8 bases, V lost 8 bases, and 11 bases had no gene match. Germline V CDR1 and CDR2: KGHSH, LQKENI.

This sequence joins TRBV7-8 and TRBJ2-5, with no clear D. This CDR3 spans 13 amino acids. Trimming removed 1 base from V and 13 bases from J, with 16 bases in between. CDR1 and CDR2 (germline): SGHVS, FQNEAQ. CDR3 sequence (DNA): TGTGCCAGCAGCTTAGGAGGTGGAGCACGGGTGTACTTC. Translation: CASSLGGGARVYF.

V and J are TRBV12-5 and TRBJ2-3, with D possibly TRBD1 on 6 matching bases. V lost 4 bases and J lost 9, with 11 bases in between. Germline lookup yields CDR1 LGHNT and CDR2 FRNRAP. CDR3 length equals 12 residues. The CDR3 DNA reads as TGTGCTAGTGGTTCGGACAGAGTAACGCAGTATTTT. Its protein is CASGSDRVTQYF. Full variable domain (missing parts from reference TRBV12-5 and TRBJ2-3): DARVTQTPRHKVTEMGQEVTMRCQPILGHNTVFWYRQTMMQGLELLAYFRNRAPLDDSGMPKDRFSAEMPDATLATLKIQPSEPRDSAVYFCASGSDRVTQYFGPGTRLTVL.

This clone was observed a single time. The chain carries TRBV11-1 and TRBJ2-1; D possibly corresponds to TRBD1 (6 bases). The CDR3 sequence is 14 residues long. CDR1 SGHAT and CDR2 FQDESV come from the germline V gene (reference sequence). Trimming pared 0 bases from V and 4 bases from J, leaving 7 bases between. CDR3 in amino acids: CASSLAGAYNEQFF. DNA of the CDR3: TGTGCCAGCAGCTTAGCGGGGGCGTACAATGAGCAGTTCTTC.

The J gene is TRBJ2-4, the V gene TRBV27; D might be TRBD1 (5 bases). The CDR3 has 15 residues. The germline V gene has CDR1 MNHEY and CDR2 SMNVEV (reference sequence). V lost 4 bases to trimming and J lost 1 base, with 11 bases between them. CDR3 nucleotide sequence: TGTGCCAGCAGTTCCAGGGTTGGGGCCAAAAACATTCAGTACTTC. Residues: CASSSRVGAKNIQYF.

The genes are TRBV2 and TRBJ2-7; 7 bases align to TRBD2. The V segment lost 5 bases and the J segment 3 bases; nucleotides outside the gene matches: 10. CDR1 and CDR2 from the germline V gene are SNHLY and FYNNEI. The CDR3 extends over 15 amino acids. CDR3 protein: CASSPSGVGDYEQYF. The CDR3 DNA sequence: TGTGCCAGCAGTCCGAGCGGGGTAGGCGACTACGAGCAGTACTTC.

The chain has TRBV11-3 and TRBJ2-4; 7 positions match TRBD2. The CDR3 totals 13 residues. J was trimmed by 15 bases and V by 3 bases; bases with no gene match: 11. Germline CDR1 SGHNT, CDR2 YENEEA. CDR3 DNA: TGTGCCAGCAGCTTTACGGGGGGAGTCTTTTCGTACTTC. It translates to CASSFTGGVFSYF.

The chain uses TRBV7-3 and TRBJ1-1; D not certain. The CDR3 sequence is 14 residues long. CDR1 and CDR2 from the germline V gene are SGHTA and FQGTGA. V was trimmed by 6 bases and J by 1 base, leaving 12 bases between them. CDR3: CASRPFEGNTEAFF. The CDR3 DNA sequence: TGTGCCAGCAGGCCTTTTGAGGGGAACACTGAAGCTTTCTTT. Full variable domain (missing parts from reference TRBV7-3 and TRBJ1-1): GAGVSQTPSNKVTEKGKYVELRCDPISGHTALYWYRQSLGQGPEFLIYFQGTGAADDSGLPNDRFFAVRPEGSVSTLKIQRTERGDSAVYLCASRPFEGNTEAFFGQGTRLTVV.